This TCR beta chain was sequenced during a study of blood T cell repertoires in COVID-19. Germline V gene lookup returns CDR1 LGHDT and CDR2 YNNKEL (reference sequence). Trimming cost V 0 bases and J 2 bases, with 12 bases left between them. CDR3 length: 16 amino acids. Sequencing used immunoSEQ multiplex PCR; TCRdb keeps in-frame clones, though not all of them. The sample shows approximately 300,000 clones, 75% to 90% of them seen only once. V usage is TRBV3-1 (or the pseudogene TRBV3-2) and J usage is TRBJ2-3; TRBD2 is a possible D gene (6 bases). The material sequenced was peripheral blood. The clonotype comes from a man aged 40-49 years with acute or convalescent COVID-19. CDR3 protein: CASSQDTAGPTDTQYF. The DNA of the CDR3 is TGTGCCAGCAGCCAAGACACAGCGGGCCCCACAGATACGCAGTATTTT.